These 22 T cell receptor beta chains were all obtained from the same sample, sequenced in a study of CD8+CD57+ T cells in acquired aplastic anemia. Those patients picked for sequencing had displayed CD8+CD57+ cell expansion on flow cytometry. TCR beta VDJ and CDR3 were profiled, and genomic DNA was the template. One entry per CDR3 protein, called by TCRdb with MiXCR from the reads. The repertoire holds hundreds of thousands of distinct CDR3 sequences, with approximately 32% as singletons. Sequencing was carried out using sorted CD4+, CD8+, or CD8+CD57+ T cells (not recorded which) from PBMCs. Receptor source: a human donor with aplastic anemia.

This clonotype was recorded many times. CDR3 nucleotide sequence: TGTGCCAGCAGTGGTACAGCTAATGAGCAGTTCTTC. It is translated as CASSGTANEQFF. The chain carries TRBV25-1 and TRBJ2-1, with D unclear. V lost 4 bases and J 7 bases, leaving 8 bases between the germline ends. The CDR3 runs 12 residues. Germline CDR1 is MGHDK and CDR2 is SYGVNS. Drawing the rest from reference TRBV25-1 and TRBJ2-1, the complete variable domain is EADIYQTPRYLVIGTGKKITLECSQTMGHDKMYWYQQDPGMELHLIHYSYGVNSTEKGDLSSESTVSRIRTEHFPLTLESARPSHTSQYLCASSGTANEQFFGPGTRLTVL.

The chain couples TRBV9 to TRBJ2-5; perhaps TRBD2 as D (6 bases). The CDR3 has 14 residues. The V end lost 4 bases, the J end lost 3 bases, and 13 bases lay between the germline ends. The germline CDR1 and CDR2 sequences are SGDLS and YYNGEE. CDR3 region: CASSRSGLEETQYF. The CDR3 bases are TGTGCCAGCAGCCGAAGCGGGCTGGAAGAGACCCAGTACTTC.

This chain uses TRBV7-9 with TRBJ2-5; D is unclear. Germline lookup yields CDR1 SEHNR and CDR2 FQNEAQ (reference sequence). This CDR3 contains 13 residues. With 5 bases removed from V and 2 bases from J, the gap between germline ends came to 9 bases. The CDR3: CASSLMQQETQYF. CDR3 DNA: TGTGCCAGCAGCCTGATGCAACAAGAGACCCAGTACTTC.

The J gene is TRBJ1-1, the V gene TRBV20-1; D is uncertain. The end of the DNA fits TRBJ1-3 better, so the J call may be wrong. The CDR3 contains 13 residues. CDR1 and CDR2 from the germline V gene are DFQATT and SNEGSKA (reference sequence). CDR3 bases: TGCAGTGTGCCGACCTTTTCTGGAAACACCATATATTTT. This codes for CSVPTFSGNTIYF.

The rearrangement joins TRBV9 to TRBJ2-2, with D possibly TRBD1 on 6 matching bases. Germline CDR1 reads SGDLS; CDR2 reads YYNGEE. The CDR3 covers 15 residues. V lost 2 bases and J lost 2, with 10 bases in between. For the CDR3, the DNA is TGTGCCAGCAGCGTCTGGGACACCAACACCGGGGAGCTGTTTTTT. It is translated as CASSVWDTNTGELFF.

The chain has TRBV6-2 or TRBV6-3 and TRBJ2-5; D is tentatively TRBD1 or TRBD2 (5 bases each). With 2 bases removed from V and 5 bases from J, the gap between germline ends came to 12 bases. The germline gives CDR1 MNHEY, CDR2 SVGEGT. CDR3 length: 14 amino acids. CDR3 nucleotide sequence: TGTGCCAGCAGTTACGGTTGGGGGAGTGAGACCCAGTACTTC. As protein: CASSYGWGSETQYF.

This clonotype was observed a handful of times. Since a much larger clone is just one base distant, this may be a read error. The chain uses TRBV10-3 and TRBJ2-1; 7 nucleotides match TRBD2. This CDR3 comprises 15 residues. Germline lookup yields CDR1 ENHRY and CDR2 SYGVKD. V shed 0 bases, J shed 8 bases, and the junction held 7 bases outside the gene matches. CDR3 residues: CAISESLAGADEQFF. The CDR3 bases are TGTGCCATCAGTGAGTCCCTGGCGGGAGCCGATGAGCAGTTCTTC.

CDR3 in amino acids: CASSRWTSGRNGTDTQYF. Here the CDR3 DNA reads TGTGCCAGCAGCCGTTGGACTAGCGGGAGGAACGGCACAGATACGCAGTATTTT. The chain couples TRBV7-6 to TRBJ2-3; 14 bases fit TRBD2. CDR1 and CDR2 (germline): SGHVS, FNYEAQ. Trimming removed 5 bases from V and 1 base from J; junction bases left unmatched: 8. The CDR3 sequence is 18 residues long. Filled out from reference TRBV7-6 and TRBJ2-3, the complete variable domain reads GAGVSQSPRYKVTKRGQDVALRCDPISGHVSLYWYRQALGQGPEFLTYFNYEAQQDKSGLPNDRFSAERPEGSISTLTIQRTEQRDSAMYRCASSRWTSGRNGTDTQYFGPGTRLTVL.

This chain connects TRBV11-2 to TRBJ2-6; D tentatively reads TRBD1 or TRBD2 (5 bases each). This CDR3 region has 17 residues. Germline V gene lookup returns CDR1 SGHAT and CDR2 FQNNGV. The V end lost 6 bases, the J end lost 4 bases, and 19 bases lay between the germline ends. CDR3 DNA sequence: TGTGCCAGCAGTTCCGTTCCTTCGGGACCCGGGGCCAACGTCCTGACTTTC. Translating it yields CASSSVPSGPGANVLTF.

About this clonotype: A read error may explain this, as a much larger clone is one base away. The V gene is TRBV20-1, the J gene TRBJ1-2; unclear D gene. Looked up from germline, CDR1 is DFQATT and CDR2 is SNEGSKA (reference sequence). CDR3 size: 12 residues. In DNA form, the CDR3 reads TGCAGTGCTATCGTCTCACTCTATGGCTACGCCTTC. Encoded protein: CSAIVSLYGYAF.

This clonotype showed up just a few times. The CDR3 region is CASSVVGGRPLHF. DNA of the CDR3: TGTGCCAGCAGCGTAGTGGGCGGAAGACCCCTCCACTTT. This chain connects TRBV9 to TRBJ1-6; no firm D call. CDR1 is SGDLS, CDR2 YYNGEE, per germline. CDR3 size: 13 residues. Trimming left V 0 bases short and J 12 bases short, with 10 bases between.

The V gene is TRBV9, the J gene TRBJ2-2, with D possibly being TRBD2 (5 bases). Trimming removed 0 bases from V and 5 bases from J, with 5 bases in between. CDR1 is SGDLS and CDR2 is YYNGEE in the germline V gene. The CDR3 runs to 13 residues. The DNA for the CDR3 is TGTGCCAGCAGCGTAGGGAGGACCGGGGAGCTGTTTTTT. It codes for CASSVGRTGELFF.

There are a few counts of this clonotype. Mismatch with germline at one junction end may stem from a read error. This chain connects TRBV10-3 to TRBJ2-2; D is possibly TRBD1 or TRBD2 (5 bases each). Germline CDR1 reads ENHRY; CDR2 reads SYGVKD. This CDR3 has 16 amino acids. As DNA, the CDR3 is TGTGCCGTCAGTGAGTCCGGGGCCCAGAACACCGGGGAGCTGTTTTTT. Translation: CAVSESGAQNTGELFF.

This clonotype was seen many times. The genes are TRBV10-3 and TRBJ1-1, with TRBD1 as a possible D gene (6 bases). There are 14 residues in the CDR3. V was pared by 6 bases and J by 2 bases, with 13 bases between. Germline V gene sequence: CDR1 ENHRY, CDR2 SYGVKD. The CDR3 reads CAISETGLNTEAFF. In nucleotides, the CDR3 is TGTGCCATCAGCGAGACAGGTCTAAACACTGAAGCTTTCTTT.

This clonotype showed up just a few times. The J gene is TRBJ2-3, the V gene TRBV20-1; 9 bases fit TRBD2. V trimming: 3 bases; J trimming: 2 bases; junction bases outside the gene matches: 6. The CDR3 is made up of 15 amino acids. The germline V gene has CDR1 DFQATT and CDR2 SNEGSKA (reference sequence). Here the CDR3 reads CSASASGTPTDTQYF. The DNA of the CDR3 is TGCAGTGCTAGTGCTAGCGGGACACCCACAGATACGCAGTATTTT.

Many counts were recorded for this clonotype. This chain joins TRBV29-1 and TRBJ2-5, with 9 bases aligning to TRBD1. The CDR3 extends over 12 amino acids. Germline CDR1 SQVTM, CDR2 ANQGSEA. The ends lost 7 bases at V and 2 bases at J; junction bases unmatched: 2. In nucleotides, the CDR3 is TGCAGCGGAGGGACAGGGCAAGAGACCCAGTACTTC. Amino acids: CSGGTGQETQYF.

Comments on this clonotype: An end of the junction differs from the germline gene, which may be a read error. The chain combines TRBV11-2 with TRBJ1-5, with D possibly matching TRBD1 (5 bases). Germline CDR1 and CDR2: SGHAT and FQNNGV. The CDR3 length is 10 residues. CDR3 sequence: CASSPPGRRF. The CDR3 DNA is TGTGCCAGCAGCCCCCCGGGACGGCGTTTT.

V usage is TRBV7-9 and J usage is TRBJ2-4; 8 bases fit TRBD1. After removal of 3 bases from V and 6 bases from J, the junction contained 1 base not matched to a gene. The CDR3 spans 13 residues. From germline, CDR1 is SEHNR and CDR2 FQNEAQ (reference sequence). CDR3: CASSFGTGNIQYF. CDR3 sequence (DNA): TGTGCCAGCAGCTTCGGGACAGGAAACATTCAGTACTTC.

V and J are TRBV15 and TRBJ2-1; 9 positions match TRBD1. Losses at the gene ends were 4 bases for V and 6 bases for J; bases not matched to a gene: 7. The CDR3 covers 15 residues. The V gene's germline CDR1 is LNHNV and CDR2 YYDKDF (reference sequence). This chain's CDR3 is CATSKGGTGINEQFF. The DNA of the CDR3 is TGTGCCACCAGCAAAGGCGGGACAGGGATCAATGAGCAGTTCTTC.

This clonotype was found a few times. The chain links TRBV12-3 or TRBV12-4 to TRBJ2-1, with D unresolved. This CDR3 contains 15 residues. The V end lost 5 bases, the J end lost 0 bases, and 11 bases lay between the germline ends. The CDR3 DNA reads as TGTGCCAGCAGTCACGCTCAAAACTCCTACAATGAGCAGTTCTTC. This encodes CASSHAQNSYNEQFF.

The rearrangement joins TRBV7-9 to TRBJ1-5; D is unclear. The V end lost 5 bases, the J end lost 9 bases, and 17 bases lay between the germline ends. The germline gives CDR1 SEHNR, CDR2 FQNEAQ (reference sequence). This CDR3 comprises 14 residues. In DNA, the CDR3 is TGTGCCAGCAGCCCCCTTCGAGGTCTGGGGCCCCAGCATTTT. It specifies CASSPLRGLGPQHF.

This sequence joins TRBV2 and TRBJ1-1; D may be TRBD1 (6 bases). Trimming stripped 1 base from V and 5 bases from J, with 11 bases between. Per germline, CDR1 SNHLY and CDR2 FYNNEI. The CDR3 extends over 14 amino acids. Here the CDR3 reads CASSEGWGATEAFF. The CDR3 nucleotides are TGTGCCAGCAGTGAAGGATGGGGGGCGACTGAAGCTTTCTTT.